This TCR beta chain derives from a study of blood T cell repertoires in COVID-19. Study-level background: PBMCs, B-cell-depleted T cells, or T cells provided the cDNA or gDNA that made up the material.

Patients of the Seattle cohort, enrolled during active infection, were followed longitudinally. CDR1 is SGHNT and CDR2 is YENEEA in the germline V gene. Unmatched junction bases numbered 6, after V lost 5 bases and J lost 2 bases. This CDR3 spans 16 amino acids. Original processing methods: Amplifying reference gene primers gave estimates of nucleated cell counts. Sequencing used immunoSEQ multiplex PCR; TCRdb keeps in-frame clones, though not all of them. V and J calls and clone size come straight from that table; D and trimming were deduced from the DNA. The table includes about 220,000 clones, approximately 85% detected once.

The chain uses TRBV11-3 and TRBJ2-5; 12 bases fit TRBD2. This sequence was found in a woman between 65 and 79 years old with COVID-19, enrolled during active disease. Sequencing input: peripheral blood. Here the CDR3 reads CASSQGGTSGQETQYF. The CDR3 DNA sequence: TGTGCCAGCAGCCAGGGGGGGACTAGCGGGCAAGAGACCCAGTACTTC.